These T cell receptor beta chains were read from a single sample in a study of shared clonotypes between healthy human individuals. This table comes from immunoSEQ multiplex PCR, and its TCRdb copy is limited to in-frame clones, with some not included. The sample yields hundreds of thousands of clones, around 78% seen once. Material for sequencing was PBMCs. Every receptor here comes from a woman in her 40s in good health. Some clones in this sample may be carry-over from other donors' samples. The CDR3 runs from the conserved cysteine through the conserved F or W. The D gene is left open where the match is weak. Expanded clones are given a class, and other clones once, few, many or no size at all.

j_gene: TRBJ2-5
d_gene: -
len: 14
v_gene: TRBV5-1
abundance: -
CDR3aa: CASSLMGGGETQYF
CDR3nt: TGCGCCAGCAGCTTGATGGGGGGAGGAGAGACCCAGTACTTC

j_gene: TRBJ1-5
d_gene: -
len: 12
v_gene: TRBV7-9
abundance: -
CDR3aa: CASSLAAQPQHF
CDR3nt: TGTGCCAGCAGCTTAGCGGCCCAGCCCCAGCATTTT

j_gene: TRBJ2-2
d_gene: -
len: 15
v_gene: TRBV7-2
abundance: -
CDR3aa: CASSTQGPNTGELFF
CDR3nt: TGTGCCAGCAGCACCCAGGGGCCGAACACCGGGGAGCTGTTTTTT

j_gene: TRBJ2-7
d_gene: TRBD2
len: 13
v_gene: TRBV27
abundance: -
CDR3aa: CATREGMGREQYF
CDR3nt: TGTGCCACCAGGGAGGGGATGGGCCGCGAGCAGTACTTC

j_gene: TRBJ2-5
d_gene: -
len: 14
v_gene: TRBV4-3
abundance: many
CDR3aa: CASSQALEVETQYF
CDR3nt: TGCGCCAGCAGCCAAGCCCTGGAGGTCGAGACCCAGTACTTC

j_gene: TRBJ1-4
d_gene: TRBD1
len: 16
v_gene: TRBV6-1
abundance: -
CDR3aa: CASSELTGQGDEKLFF
CDR3nt: TGTGCCAGCAGTGAACTTACGGGACAGGGAGATGAAAAACTGTTTTTT

j_gene: TRBJ2-7
d_gene: TRBD2
len: 14
v_gene: TRBV7-2
abundance: once
CDR3aa: CASKSSGRIDEQYF
CDR3nt: TGTGCCAGTAAAAGTAGCGGGAGGATCGACGAGCAGTACTTC

j_gene: TRBJ1-2
d_gene: -
len: 14
v_gene: TRBV7-9
abundance: -
CDR3aa: CASSYTGGNYGYTF
CDR3nt: TGTGCCAGCAGCTATACAGGAGGGAACTATGGCTACACCTTC

j_gene: TRBJ2-7
d_gene: -
len: 13
v_gene: TRBV14
abundance: -
CDR3aa: CASSRQISYEQYF
CDR3nt: TGTGCCAGCAGCCGCCAAATCTCCTACGAGCAGTACTTC

j_gene: TRBJ2-7
d_gene: TRBD2
len: 15
v_gene: TRBV7-2
abundance: -
CDR3aa: CASSLGTSGNYEQYF
CDR3nt: TGTGCCAGCAGCCTGGGGACTAGCGGGAACTACGAGCAGTACTTC

j_gene: TRBJ2-1
d_gene: TRBD2
len: 15
v_gene: TRBV7-9
abundance: -
CDR3aa: CASSLEGLAALEQFF
CDR3nt: TGTGCCAGCAGCTTAGAGGGACTAGCGGCCCTAGAGCAGTTCTTC

j_gene: TRBJ2-3
d_gene: -
len: 14
v_gene: TRBV7-3
abundance: -
CDR3aa: CASSPLGGTDTQYF
CDR3nt: TGTGCCAGCAGCCCCCTGGGGGGTACAGATACGCAGTATTTT

j_gene: TRBJ2-7
d_gene: TRBD1
len: 14
v_gene: TRBV7-9
abundance: -
CDR3aa: CASSYWDRNYEQYF
CDR3nt: TGTGCCAGCAGCTATTGGGACAGAAACTACGAGCAGTACTTC

j_gene: TRBJ2-3
d_gene: -
len: 14
v_gene: TRBV28
abundance: -
CDR3aa: CASSPGGGTDTQYF
CDR3nt: TGTGCCAGCAGCCCGGGTGGAGGGACAGATACGCAGTATTTT

j_gene: TRBJ2-1
d_gene: TRBD1
len: 14
v_gene: TRBV14
abundance: -
CDR3aa: CASSPPGTGNEQFF
CDR3nt: TGTGCCAGCAGCCCCCCGGGGACAGGCAATGAGCAGTTCTTC

j_gene: TRBJ2-7
d_gene: -
len: 14
v_gene: TRBV18
abundance: -
CDR3aa: CASSPPVSSYEQYF
CDR3nt: TGTGCCAGCTCACCACCGGTCAGCTCCTACGAGCAGTACTTC

j_gene: TRBJ2-1
d_gene: -
len: 13
v_gene: TRBV7-2
abundance: -
CDR3aa: CASNRGNDNEQFF
CDR3nt: TGTGCCAGCAATAGGGGGAACGACAATGAGCAGTTCTTC

j_gene: TRBJ2-7
d_gene: -
len: 13
v_gene: TRBV6-5
abundance: -
CDR3aa: CASSPFRGGEQYF
CDR3nt: TGTGCCAGCAGTCCGTTCCGGGGAGGCGAGCAGTACTTC

j_gene: TRBJ2-3
d_gene: TRBD2
len: 14
v_gene: TRBV7-2
abundance: -
CDR3aa: CASGRGGSTDTQYF
CDR3nt: TGTGCTAGCGGGAGGGGGGGTAGCACAGATACGCAGTATTTT

j_gene: TRBJ2-1
d_gene: TRBD1
len: 15
v_gene: TRBV7-9
abundance: -
CDR3aa: CASSRPQGAYNEQFF
CDR3nt: TGTGCCAGCAGCCGCCCACAGGGGGCCTACAATGAGCAGTTCTTC

j_gene: TRBJ1-2
d_gene: TRBD1
len: 14
v_gene: TRBV28
abundance: once
CDR3aa: CASRTGATNYGYTF
CDR3nt: TGTGCCAGCAGAACAGGGGCCACTAACTATGGCTACACCTTC

j_gene: TRBJ1-1
d_gene: -
len: 14
v_gene: TRBV7-2
abundance: few
CDR3aa: CASSLELPRDEAFF
CDR3nt: TGTGCCAGCAGCTTGGAGCTGCCCCGGGATGAAGCTTTCTTT

j_gene: TRBJ2-3
d_gene: TRBD2
len: 15
v_gene: TRBV5-4
abundance: -
CDR3aa: CASSLSGRAQDTQYF
CDR3nt: TGTGCCAGCAGCTTGAGCGGGAGGGCCCAAGATACGCAGTATTTT

j_gene: TRBJ1-1
d_gene: -
len: 11
v_gene: TRBV6-5
abundance: -
CDR3aa: CASRRDVEAFF
CDR3nt: TGTGCCAGCAGAAGAGACGTTGAAGCTTTCTTT

j_gene: TRBJ2-1
d_gene: TRBD2
len: 17
v_gene: TRBV28
abundance: -
CDR3aa: CASSLSVGGRSHNEQFF
CDR3nt: TGTGCCAGCAGTTTATCTGTAGGCGGGAGGAGCCACAATGAGCAGTTCTTC

j_gene: TRBJ2-5
d_gene: -
len: 15
v_gene: TRBV19
abundance: -
CDR3aa: CASSGSSLPQETQYF
CDR3nt: TGTGCCAGTAGTGGGTCTAGCCTCCCCCAAGAGACCCAGTACTTC

j_gene: TRBJ2-2
d_gene: TRBD2
len: 16
v_gene: TRBV5-6
abundance: once
CDR3aa: CASSRSGSGLAGELFF
CDR3nt: TGTGCCAGCAGCCGGAGCGGGAGTGGTTTAGCCGGGGAGCTGTTTTTT

j_gene: TRBJ2-3
d_gene: -
len: 14
v_gene: TRBV13
abundance: -
CDR3aa: CASSLEGSRDTQYF
CDR3nt: TGTGCCAGCAGCTTAGAGGGTAGTCGAGATACGCAGTATTTT

j_gene: TRBJ2-7
d_gene: TRBD1
len: 14
v_gene: TRBV27
abundance: -
CDR3aa: CASKLQGAGYEQYF
CDR3nt: TGTGCCAGCAAACTACAGGGGGCTGGGTACGAGCAGTACTTC

j_gene: TRBJ2-2
d_gene: -
len: 14
v_gene: TRBV5-4
abundance: -
CDR3aa: CASSPGQGPGELFF
CDR3nt: TGTGCCAGCAGCCCGGGTCAGGGTCCCGGGGAGCTGTTTTTT

j_gene: TRBJ2-2
d_gene: -
len: 12
v_gene: TRBV7-2
abundance: few
CDR3aa: CASSPSTGELFF
CDR3nt: TGTGCCAGCAGCCCGAGCACCGGGGAGCTGTTTTTT

j_gene: TRBJ2-7
d_gene: -
len: 15
v_gene: TRBV19
abundance: -
CDR3aa: CASSIPGGSSYEQYF
CDR3nt: TGTGCCAGTAGTATACCTGGAGGAAGCTCCTACGAGCAGTACTTC

j_gene: TRBJ2-1
d_gene: -
len: 14
v_gene: TRBV7-6
abundance: -
CDR3aa: CASSLGFSGNEQFF
CDR3nt: TGTGCCAGCAGCTTAGGTTTCTCGGGGAATGAGCAGTTCTTC

j_gene: TRBJ2-7
d_gene: -
len: 12
v_gene: TRBV28
abundance: few
CDR3aa: CASSLSAYEQYF
CDR3nt: TGTGCCAGCAGTTTATCGGCCTACGAGCAGTACTTC

j_gene: TRBJ2-5
d_gene: -
len: 14
v_gene: TRBV7-9
abundance: -
CDR3aa: CASSGDGSWETQYF
CDR3nt: TGTGCCAGCAGCGGCGACGGGAGTTGGGAGACCCAGTACTTC

j_gene: TRBJ2-7
d_gene: TRBD1
len: 14
v_gene: TRBV6-5
abundance: -
CDR3aa: CASRAGTGGREQYF
CDR3nt: TGTGCCAGCAGAGCGGGGACAGGGGGACGGGAGCAGTACTTC